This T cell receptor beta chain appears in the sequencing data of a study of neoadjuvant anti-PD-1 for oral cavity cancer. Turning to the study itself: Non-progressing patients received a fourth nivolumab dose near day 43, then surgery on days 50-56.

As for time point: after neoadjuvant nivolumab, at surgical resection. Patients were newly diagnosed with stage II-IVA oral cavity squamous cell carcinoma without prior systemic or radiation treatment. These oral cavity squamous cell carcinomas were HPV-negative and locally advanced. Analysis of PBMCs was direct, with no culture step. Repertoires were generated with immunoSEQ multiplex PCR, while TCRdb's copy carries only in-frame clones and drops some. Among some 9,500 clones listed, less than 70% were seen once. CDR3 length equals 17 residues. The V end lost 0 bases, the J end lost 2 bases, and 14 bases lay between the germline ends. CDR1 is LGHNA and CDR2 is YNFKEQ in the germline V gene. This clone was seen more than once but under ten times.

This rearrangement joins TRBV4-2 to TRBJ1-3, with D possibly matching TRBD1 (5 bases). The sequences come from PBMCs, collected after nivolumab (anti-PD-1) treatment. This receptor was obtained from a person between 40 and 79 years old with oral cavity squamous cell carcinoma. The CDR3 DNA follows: TGTGCCAGCAGCCAAGATCTGGGCAGGGCGCCTGGAAACACCATATATTTT. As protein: CASSQDLGRAPGNTIYF.